The following is a T cell receptor (beta chain) sequence with its context. Antigen: not known. RNA transcripts gave rise to amplified TCR beta CDR3 regions. TCR CDR3 underwent first-round RT-PCR with the HTBI primer set. Using its own MiXCR run on the multiplex PCR reads, TCRdb lists one record per CDR3 protein. The sample carries just over 550,000 distinct CDR3 sequences, 40% to 55% recorded once. Each patient was aged 18 to 65 and had newly diagnosed hyperthyroidism of under 2 months' duration. Used for diagnoses were clinical symptoms, serum thyroxine and TRAb, thyroid ultrasound and orbital computed tomography. This sample was included in a study of T cells in Graves' hyperthyroidism and ophthalmopathy. Overall study findings and caveats: A model using 13 V-J features told ophthalmopathy apart from stable hyperthyroidism.

The CDR3 has 12 residues. V lost 7 bases and J 6 bases, leaving 11 bases between the germline ends. The germline CDR1 and CDR2 sequences are KGHDR and SFDVKD. The chain employs TRBV24-1 and TRBJ1-2; D call uncertain. The sequence was obtained from a woman in her late teens or twenties with Graves' hyperthyroidism. The sequencing sample was made of peripheral blood or thyroid tissue (not recorded which). The CDR3 region has the DNA TGTGCCACCAGCAACCGGGGAGATGGCTACACCTTC. As protein: CATSNRGDGYTF.